This section outlines one T cell receptor (beta chain) sequence together with its context. Its antigen remains unidentified. These data are taken from a study of cytomegalovirus exposure and HLA in healthy donors. Study-wide results and limits: When analyzed later, a missense DCLRE1C variant was found to be linked to TCR beta V- and J-gene trimming. As was reported, the HLA-A and HLA-B alleles of most subjects were accurately predicted from TCR beta sequences. A later analysis found common viral pathogens apparently linked to several of the most significant clusters.

Vbeta (60) and Jbeta (13) primers were used in the PCR. Measured with immunoSEQ multiplex PCR; TCRdb has only the in-frame clones, and not every one. This table has about 130,000 clones, about 73% appearing once. This CDR3 spans 18 amino acids. With 0 bases clipped from V and 1 base from J, the junction kept 8 bases outside the gene matches. Germline CDR1 is LGHNA and CDR2 is YNFKEQ. The specimen was PBMCs. The clonotype originates from a human donor in good health. The V and J genes are TRBV4-2 and TRBJ2-3; TRBD2 matches at 9 bases. The CDR3 sequence: CASSQEVGSGSGTDTQYF. The CDR3 nucleotides are TGTGCCAGCAGCCAAGAGGTCGGTAGCGGGAGTGGCACAGATACGCAGTATTTT.